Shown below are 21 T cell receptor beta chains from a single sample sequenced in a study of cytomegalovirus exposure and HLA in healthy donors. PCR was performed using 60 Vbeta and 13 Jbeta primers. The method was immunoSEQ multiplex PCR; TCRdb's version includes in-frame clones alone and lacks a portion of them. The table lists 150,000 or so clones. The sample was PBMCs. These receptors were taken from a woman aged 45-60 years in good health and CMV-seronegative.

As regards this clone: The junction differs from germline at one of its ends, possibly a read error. The DNA of the CDR3 is TGTGCCAGCAGTTTAACGGCCTTCCCCCCAGATACGCAGTATTTT. Protein sequence: CASSLTAFPPDTQYF. The J gene is TRBJ2-3, the V gene TRBV7-3; D call uncertain. There are 15 residues in the CDR3. Germline assignment: CDR1 SGHTA and CDR2 FQGTGA.

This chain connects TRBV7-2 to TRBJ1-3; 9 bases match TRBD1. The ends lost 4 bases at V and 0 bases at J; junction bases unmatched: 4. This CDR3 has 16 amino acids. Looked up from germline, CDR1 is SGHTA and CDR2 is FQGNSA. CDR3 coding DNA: TGTGCCAGCAGCTCGACAGGGGGGTTCTCTGGAAACACCATATATTTT. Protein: CASSSTGGFSGNTIYF.

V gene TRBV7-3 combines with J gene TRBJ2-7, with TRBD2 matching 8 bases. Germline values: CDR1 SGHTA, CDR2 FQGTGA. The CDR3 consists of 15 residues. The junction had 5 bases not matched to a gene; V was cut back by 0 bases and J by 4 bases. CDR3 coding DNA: TGTGCCAGCAGCTTAACCGGAGCTAGCGGGTACGAGCAGTACTTC. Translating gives CASSLTGASGYEQYF.

In DNA form, the CDR3 reads TGCGCCAGCAGTCAGGACAGGCCCTCCTACGAGCAGTACTTC. Translated: CASSQDRPSYEQYF. The chain employs TRBV4-3 and TRBJ2-7; 7 bases line up with TRBD1. The J segment lost 0 bases and the V segment lost 6 bases, leaving 5 bases of the junction unmatched. This CDR3 region has 14 residues. Germline V gives CDR1 LGHNA, CDR2 YSLEER.

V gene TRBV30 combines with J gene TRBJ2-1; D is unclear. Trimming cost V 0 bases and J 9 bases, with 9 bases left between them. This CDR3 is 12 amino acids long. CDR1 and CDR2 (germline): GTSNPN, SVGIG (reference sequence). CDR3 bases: TGTGCCTGGAGTGTACAGTTTTCTGAGCAGTTCTTC. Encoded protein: CAWSVQFSEQFF.

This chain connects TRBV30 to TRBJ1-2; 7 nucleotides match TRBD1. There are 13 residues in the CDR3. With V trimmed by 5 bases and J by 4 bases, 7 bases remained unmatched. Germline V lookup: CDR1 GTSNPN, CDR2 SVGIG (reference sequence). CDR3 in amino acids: CAWGTALFYGYTF. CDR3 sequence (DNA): TGTGCCTGGGGGACAGCCCTATTCTATGGCTACACCTTC.

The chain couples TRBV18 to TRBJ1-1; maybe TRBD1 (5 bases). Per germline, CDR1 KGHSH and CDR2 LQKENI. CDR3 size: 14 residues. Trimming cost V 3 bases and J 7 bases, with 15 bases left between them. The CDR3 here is CASSPASGELEAFF. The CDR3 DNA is TGTGCCAGCTCACCGGCCTCGGGGGAACTTGAAGCTTTCTTT.

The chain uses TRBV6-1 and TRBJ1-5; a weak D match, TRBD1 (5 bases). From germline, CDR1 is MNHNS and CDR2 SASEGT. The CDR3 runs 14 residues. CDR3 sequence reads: CGSVEGSGSQPQHF. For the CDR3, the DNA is TGTGGATCTGTGGAGGGGTCAGGGAGTCAGCCCCAGCATTTT.

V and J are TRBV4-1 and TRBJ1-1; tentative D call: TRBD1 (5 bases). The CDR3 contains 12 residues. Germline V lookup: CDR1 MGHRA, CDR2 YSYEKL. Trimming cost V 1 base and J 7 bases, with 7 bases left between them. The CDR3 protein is CASSQARGEAFF. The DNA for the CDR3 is TGCGCCAGCAGCCAAGCAAGGGGTGAAGCTTTCTTT.

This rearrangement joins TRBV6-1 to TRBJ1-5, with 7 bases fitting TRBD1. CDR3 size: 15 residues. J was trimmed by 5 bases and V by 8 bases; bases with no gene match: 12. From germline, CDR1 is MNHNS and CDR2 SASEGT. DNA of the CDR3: TGTGCCAGCGTCGAGGGGGCAGGGATGGATCAGCCCCAGCATTTT. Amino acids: CASVEGAGMDQPQHF.

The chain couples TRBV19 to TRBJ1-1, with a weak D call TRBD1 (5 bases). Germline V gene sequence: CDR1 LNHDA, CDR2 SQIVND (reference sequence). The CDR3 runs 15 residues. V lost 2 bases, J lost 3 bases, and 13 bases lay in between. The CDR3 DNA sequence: TGTGCCAGTAGTATAAGGAATGGGGGGGACACTGAAGCTTTCTTT. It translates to CASSIRNGGDTEAFF.

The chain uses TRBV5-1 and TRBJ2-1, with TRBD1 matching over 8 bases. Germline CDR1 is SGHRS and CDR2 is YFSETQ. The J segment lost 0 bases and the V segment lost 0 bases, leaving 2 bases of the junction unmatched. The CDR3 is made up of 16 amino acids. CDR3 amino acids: CASSLGQGSSYNEQFF. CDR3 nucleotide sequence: TGCGCCAGCAGCTTGGGACAGGGGAGCTCCTACAATGAGCAGTTCTTC.

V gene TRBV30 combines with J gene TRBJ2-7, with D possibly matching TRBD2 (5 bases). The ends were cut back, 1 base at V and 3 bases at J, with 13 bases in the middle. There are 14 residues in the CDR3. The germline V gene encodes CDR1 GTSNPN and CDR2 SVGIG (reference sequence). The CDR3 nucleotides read TGTGCCTGGAGTGCCGGGATACTCTTCTACGAGCAGTACTTC. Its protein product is CAWSAGILFYEQYF.

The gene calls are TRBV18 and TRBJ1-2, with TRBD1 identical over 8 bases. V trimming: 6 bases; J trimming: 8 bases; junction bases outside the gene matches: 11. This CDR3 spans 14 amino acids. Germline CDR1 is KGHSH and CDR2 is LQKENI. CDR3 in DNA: TGTGCCAGCTCGAGCCGGGAGACAGGGGAAGGCTACACCTTC. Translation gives CASSSRETGEGYTF.

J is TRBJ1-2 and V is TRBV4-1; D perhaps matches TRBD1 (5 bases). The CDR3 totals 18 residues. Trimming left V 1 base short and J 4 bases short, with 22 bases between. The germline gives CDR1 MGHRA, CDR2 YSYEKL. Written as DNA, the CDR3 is TGCGCCAGCAGCCAAGCCCCGTCCCCGGGCAGGGAGGCCTATGGCTACACCTTC. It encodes CASSQAPSPGREAYGYTF.

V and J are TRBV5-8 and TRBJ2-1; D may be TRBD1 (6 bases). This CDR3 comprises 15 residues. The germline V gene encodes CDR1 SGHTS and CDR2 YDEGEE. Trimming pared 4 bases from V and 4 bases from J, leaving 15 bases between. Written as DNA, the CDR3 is TGTGCCAGCAGCCTGGGAACAGGGTTTTACAATGAGCAGTTCTTC. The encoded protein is CASSLGTGFYNEQFF.

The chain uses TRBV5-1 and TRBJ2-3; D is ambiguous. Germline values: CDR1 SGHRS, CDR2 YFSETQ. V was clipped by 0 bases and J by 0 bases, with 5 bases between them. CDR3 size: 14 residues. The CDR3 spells CASSLAQSTDTQYF. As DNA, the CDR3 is TGCGCCAGCAGCTTGGCACAGAGCACAGATACGCAGTATTTT.

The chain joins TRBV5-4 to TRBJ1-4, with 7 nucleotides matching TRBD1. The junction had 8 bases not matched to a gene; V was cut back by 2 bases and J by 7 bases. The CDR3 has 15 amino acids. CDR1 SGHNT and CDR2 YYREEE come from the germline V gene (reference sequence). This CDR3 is CASSFGGAGGEKLFF. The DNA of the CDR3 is TGTGCCAGCAGCTTTGGGGGCGCAGGGGGTGAAAAACTGTTTTTT.

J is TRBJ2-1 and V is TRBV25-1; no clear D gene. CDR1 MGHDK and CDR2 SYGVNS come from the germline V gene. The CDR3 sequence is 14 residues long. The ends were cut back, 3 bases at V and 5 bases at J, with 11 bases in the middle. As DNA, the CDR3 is TGTGCCAGCAGTGAGGTGTCTATACACAATGAGCAGTTCTTC. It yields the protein CASSEVSIHNEQFF.

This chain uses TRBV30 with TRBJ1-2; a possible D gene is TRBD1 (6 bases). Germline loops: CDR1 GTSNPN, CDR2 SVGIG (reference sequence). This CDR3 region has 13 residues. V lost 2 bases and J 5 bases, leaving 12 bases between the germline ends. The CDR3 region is CAWSIQGGYGYTF. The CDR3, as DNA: TGTGCCTGGAGTATACAGGGAGGGTATGGCTACACCTTC.

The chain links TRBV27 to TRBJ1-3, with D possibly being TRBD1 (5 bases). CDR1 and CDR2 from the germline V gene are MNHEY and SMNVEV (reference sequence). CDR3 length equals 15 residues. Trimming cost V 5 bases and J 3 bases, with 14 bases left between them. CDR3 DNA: TGTGCCAGCAGTCCCGCCCAGGGATTTGGAAACACCATATATTTT. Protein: CASSPAQGFGNTIYF.